The entry below describes one T cell receptor (beta chain). Measured with immunoSEQ multiplex PCR; TCRdb has only the in-frame clones, and not every one. The table lists under 200,000 clones, 87% of them singletons. CDR1 is KGHDR and CDR2 is SFDVKD in the germline V gene. J was trimmed by 15 bases and V by 3 bases; bases with no gene match: 9. This CDR3 has 14 residues. These data belong to a study of blood T cell repertoires in COVID-19. Study as a whole: Some COVID-19 samples were acute and others convalescent; all came from the United States, Italy and Spain.

The TCR originated in a man aged 60-69 years with active or convalescent COVID-19. Sequenced sample: peripheral blood. The V and J genes are TRBV24-1 and TRBJ2-1; 11 positions agree with TRBD2. The CDR3 nucleotides read TGTGCCACCAGTGATAGTAGCGGGGGGGCCTTTTTGTTCTTC. Residues: CATSDSSGGAFLFF.